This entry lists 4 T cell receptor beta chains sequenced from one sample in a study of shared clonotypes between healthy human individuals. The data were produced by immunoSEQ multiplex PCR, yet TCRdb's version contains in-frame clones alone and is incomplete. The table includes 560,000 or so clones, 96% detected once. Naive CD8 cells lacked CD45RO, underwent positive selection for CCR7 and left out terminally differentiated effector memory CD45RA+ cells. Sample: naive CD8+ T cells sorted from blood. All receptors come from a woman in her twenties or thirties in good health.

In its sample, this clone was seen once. The CDR3 DNA follows: TGTGCCAGCAGGGACCCTGGCGACAATGAGCAGTTCTTC. The encoded protein is CASRDPGDNEQFF. The rearrangement uses TRBV28 and TRBJ2-1; D ambiguous. Germline V gives CDR1 MDHEN, CDR2 SYDVKM. This CDR3 contains 13 residues. V shed 6 bases and J shed 5 bases, with 11 bases lying between them.

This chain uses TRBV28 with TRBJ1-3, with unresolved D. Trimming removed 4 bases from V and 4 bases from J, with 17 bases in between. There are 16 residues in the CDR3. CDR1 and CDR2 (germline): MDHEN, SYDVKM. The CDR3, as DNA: TGTGCCAGCAGTTATTTGGACGGACTGAGGGGAAACACCATATATTTT. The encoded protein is CASSYLDGLRGNTIYF.

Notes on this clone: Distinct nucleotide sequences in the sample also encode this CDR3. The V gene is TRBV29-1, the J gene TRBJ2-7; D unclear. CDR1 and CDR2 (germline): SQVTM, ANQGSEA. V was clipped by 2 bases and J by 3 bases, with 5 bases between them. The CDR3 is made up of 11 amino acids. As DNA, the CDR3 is TGCAGCGTTGAAAGCCGCTACGAGCAGTACTTC. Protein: CSVESRYEQYF.

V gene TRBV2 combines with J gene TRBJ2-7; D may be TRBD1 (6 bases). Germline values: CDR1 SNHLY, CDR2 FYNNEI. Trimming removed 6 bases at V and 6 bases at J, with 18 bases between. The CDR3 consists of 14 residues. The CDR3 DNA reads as TGTGCCAGCAGACCCCCGACAGGCTGGGGCGAGCAGTACTTC. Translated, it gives CASRPPTGWGEQYF.